Presented here are 25 T cell receptor beta chains from one specimen sequenced in a study of control samples from healthy donors and cancer patients. Profiling relied on immunoSEQ multiplex PCR, and the TCRdb table lists in-frame clones only, not all of them. The table records 100,000 to 150,000 clones, 92% of them present only once. Sequences were obtained from blood. The receptors were gathered from a young man in good health.

With respect to this clone: Other nucleotide sequences in the sample specify the same CDR3. V is TRBV7-3 and J is TRBJ2-3; either TRBD1 or TRBD2 may supply D (5 bases each). Germline CDR1 reads SGHTA; CDR2 reads FQGTGA. Trimming removed 2 bases from V and 3 bases from J, with 9 bases in between. The CDR3 is 14 amino acids. DNA of the CDR3: TGTGCCAGCAGCTTAGGGACCCCTACAGATACGCAGTATTTT. It is translated as CASSLGTPTDTQYF.

The chain combines TRBV7-9 with TRBJ2-2, with D hard to call. V lost 1 base and J lost 0, with 12 bases in between. This CDR3 spans 17 amino acids. Per the germline V gene, CDR1 is SEHNR and CDR2 is FQNEAQ (reference sequence). In DNA, the CDR3 is TGTGCCAGCAGCTTAGAAAATTGGCAGGCGAACACCGGGGAGCTGTTTTTT. Translating it yields CASSLENWQANTGELFF. The complete variable domain, with remaining parts taken from reference TRBV7-9 and TRBJ2-2, reads DTGVSQNPRHKITKRGQNVTFRCDPISEHNRLYWYRQTLGQGPEFLTYFQNEAQLEKSRLLSDRFSAERPKGSFSTLEIQRTEQGDSAMYLCASSLENWQANTGELFFGEGSRLTVL.

The chain links TRBV7-9 to TRBJ2-1; the D gene is possibly TRBD2 (5 bases). V was trimmed by 1 base and J by 2 bases, leaving 12 bases between them. CDR1 and CDR2 from the germline V gene are SEHNR and FQNEAQ (reference sequence). The CDR3 is made up of 16 amino acids. The CDR3 DNA reads as TGTGCCAGCAGCTTAGAGGGCCCGGGGACCTACAATGAGCAGTTCTTC. It specifies CASSLEGPGTYNEQFF.

This chain joins TRBV7-6 and TRBJ2-1; 9 nucleotides match TRBD2. The CDR3 has 18 residues. The V gene end was trimmed by 0 bases and the J gene end by 0 bases; junction bases not matched to a gene: 6. Germline V lookup: CDR1 SGHVS, CDR2 FNYEAQ. CDR3 coding DNA: TGTGCCAGCAGCTTAGCGAGGCGGGGGGGCACCTCCTACAATGAGCAGTTCTTC. Residues: CASSLARRGGTSYNEQFF. Full variable domain (remainder filled in from reference TRBV7-6 and TRBJ2-1): GAGVSQSPRYKVTKRGQDVALRCDPISGHVSLYWYRQALGQGPEFLTYFNYEAQQDKSGLPNDRFSAERPEGSISTLTIQRTEQRDSAMYRCASSLARRGGTSYNEQFFGPGTRLTVL.

The chain has TRBV19 and TRBJ1-2; 9 nucleotides agree with TRBD1. This CDR3 comprises 14 residues. Germline V CDR1 and CDR2: LNHDA, SQIVND (reference sequence). V was pared by 5 bases and J by 5 bases, with 6 bases of the junction left unmatched. The CDR3 nucleotides are TGTGCCAGTAGTTTAGGCGGACAGGGGTATGGCTACACCTTC. Translating it yields CASSLGGQGYGYTF. Full variable domain (missing parts from reference TRBV19 and TRBJ1-2): DGGITQSPKYLFRKEGQNVTLSCEQNLNHDAMYWYRQDPGQGLRLIYYSQIVNDFQKGDIAEGYSVSREKKESFPLTVTSAQKNPTAFYLCASSLGGQGYGYTFGSGTRLTVV.

The table lists this clone with a count of one. The chain couples TRBV6-2 or TRBV6-3 to TRBJ2-1; 8 nucleotides align to TRBD2. V gave up 6 bases and J gave up 9 bases; unmatched junction bases: 13. Germline V lookup: CDR1 MNHEY, CDR2 SVGEGT. This CDR3 comprises 15 residues. The CDR3 DNA reads TGTGCCAGCAGCCAAGGACTAGCAGGTCGTGGTGAGCAGTTCTTC. Its translation: CASSQGLAGRGEQFF.

This clone is a singleton in its sample. The chain has TRBV6-4 and TRBJ2-3, with 9 bases that match TRBD1. The CDR3 has 13 residues. V shed 10 bases and J 6 bases; nucleotides not matched to a gene: 8. Germline V gene sequence: CDR1 MRHNA, CDR2 SNTAGT. The CDR3: CATRQGGDDTQYF. The CDR3 bases are TGTGCCACCCGACAGGGGGGCGACGATACGCAGTATTTT.

In the case of this clone: Other DNA sequences in this specimen translate into the identical CDR3. This sequence joins TRBV10-3 and TRBJ1-5, with D hard to call. The V gene lost 0 bases and the J gene lost 4 bases, with 1 base spanning the gap. Germline values: CDR1 ENHRY, CDR2 SYGVKD. CDR3 size: 12 residues. The CDR3 reads CAISESNQPQHF. The DNA of the CDR3 is TGTGCCATCAGTGAGTCGAATCAGCCCCAGCATTTT.

The chain has TRBV9 and TRBJ2-1; 8 bases fit TRBD1. Germline loops: CDR1 SGDLS, CDR2 YYNGEE. The V and J ends lost 3 bases and 2 bases, in that order; junction bases with no gene match: 10. CDR3 length equals 17 residues. This chain's CDR3 is CASSDRTGQPTYNEQFF. In DNA form, the CDR3 reads TGTGCCAGCAGCGATAGGACAGGGCAACCCACCTACAATGAGCAGTTCTTC.

V is TRBV10-3 and J is TRBJ2-3; D might be TRBD1 (6 bases). This CDR3 has 15 amino acids. Germline V lookup: CDR1 ENHRY, CDR2 SYGVKD. The V gene lost 11 bases and the J gene lost 2 bases, with 20 bases spanning the gap. CDR3 residues: CAVKPGHRDTDTQYF. The CDR3 coding sequence is TGTGCCGTCAAACCGGGACATAGAGACACAGATACGCAGTATTTT.

Of note for this clone: A much larger clone lies one base from this, so it may be a read error. The sample carries other DNA sequences with the same CDR3. This sequence joins TRBV27 and TRBJ1-5; 7 bases line up with TRBD1. CDR3 length: 14 residues. Per the germline V gene, CDR1 is MNHEY and CDR2 is SMNVEV (reference sequence). V lost 3 bases and J lost 2; bases outside the gene matches: 1. The CDR3 DNA reads as TGTGCCAGCAGTTTCGGACAGGGCAATCAGCCCCAGCATTTT. Its protein is CASSFGQGNQPQHF.

The chain links TRBV29-1 to TRBJ2-1; 7 bases map to TRBD2. CDR3 size: 13 residues. V dropped 6 bases and J dropped 8; count of bases not matched to a gene: 10. Germline CDR1 and CDR2: SQVTM and ANQGSEA. CDR3 region: CSVAAGVRYEQFF. The CDR3 DNA reads TGCAGCGTAGCTGCGGGGGTTCGCTATGAGCAGTTCTTC.

This chain joins TRBV11-2 and TRBJ2-7, with D possibly being TRBD1 or TRBD2 (5 bases each). The CDR3 runs 12 residues. Trimming shortened V by 1 base and J by 7 bases, and 8 bases separated the two germline ends. In germline, CDR1 is SGHAT, CDR2 FQNNGV. CDR3 in DNA: TGTGCCAGCAGCTTAGTGGGGGTGGAGCAGTACTTC. Translation: CASSLVGVEQYF.

This chain joins TRBV30 and TRBJ2-7; possibly TRBD1 for D (6 bases). Germline V gene sequence: CDR1 GTSNPN, CDR2 SVGIG (reference sequence). The V gene lost 5 bases and the J gene lost 4 bases, with 12 bases spanning the gap. The CDR3 extends over 12 amino acids. The CDR3 bases are TGTGCCTGGGACCAAACAGGGTACGAGCAGTACTTC. Translated, it gives CAWDQTGYEQYF.

The rearrangement joins TRBV5-1 to TRBJ1-1; D is uncertain. The CDR3 sequence is 14 residues long. Germline V gene lookup returns CDR1 SGHRS and CDR2 YFSETQ. The V gene lost 4 bases and the J gene lost 3 bases, with 13 bases spanning the gap. The CDR3, as DNA: TGCGCCAGCAGCGTCGGACTAAAAGACACTGAAGCTTTCTTT. Protein sequence: CASSVGLKDTEAFF.

The CDR3 here is CAWSLKRDRQNTEAFF. CDR3 nucleotides: TGTGCCTGGAGTTTAAAACGGGACAGACAGAACACTGAAGCTTTCTTT. The chain uses TRBV30 and TRBJ1-1; 7 bases are shared with TRBD1. The V and J ends lost 2 bases and 1 base, in that order; junction bases with no gene match: 10. CDR3 length: 16 residues. The germline CDR1 and CDR2 sequences are GTSNPN and SVGIG (reference sequence).

The rearrangement joins TRBV5-6 to TRBJ2-7; the D call may be TRBD1 or TRBD2 (6 bases each). The CDR3 has 17 residues. Between the trimmed V and J ends, which lost 1 base and 4 bases, there was a span of 21 bases. Germline V gene sequence: CDR1 SGHDT, CDR2 YYEEEE. The chain's CDR3 is CASSLTMSRGRWYEQYF. In nucleotides, the CDR3 is TGTGCCAGCAGCTTGACAATGAGCCGGGGGCGATGGTACGAGCAGTACTTC.

The chain combines TRBV29-1 with TRBJ1-6; D is unresolved. Germline CDR1 and CDR2: SQVTM and ANQGSEA. The CDR3 extends over 14 amino acids. V was cut by 6 bases and J by 7 bases, with 16 bases left in between. The CDR3 DNA is TGCAGCGTCGCGGGCCCGGACTCAAATTCACCCCTCCACTTT. Protein sequence: CSVAGPDSNSPLHF.

The chain has TRBV2 and TRBJ1-1, with 8 bases identical to TRBD1. The germline V gene encodes CDR1 SNHLY and CDR2 FYNNEI. The CDR3 runs to 15 residues. Unmatched junction bases numbered 4, after V lost 4 bases and J lost 0 bases. CDR3: CASSGGQGLNTEAFF. The DNA for the CDR3 is TGTGCCAGCAGTGGAGGACAGGGACTGAACACTGAAGCTTTCTTT.

The V and J genes are TRBV18 and TRBJ2-4, with D perhaps matching TRBD1 (6 bases). Germline V lookup: CDR1 KGHSH, CDR2 LQKENI. This CDR3 region has 14 residues. V was shortened by 5 bases and J by 8 bases, with 16 bases between the two germline ends. The DNA of the CDR3 is TGTGCCAGCTCAGCTGACAGGATGAATGACATTCAGTACTTC. It yields the protein CASSADRMNDIQYF.

The chain has TRBV30 and TRBJ1-6, with a weak D call TRBD1 (6 bases). The CDR3 runs 17 residues. Trimming stripped 3 bases from V and 2 bases from J, with 17 bases between. Germline-derived CDR1 and CDR2 are GTSNPN and SVGIG (reference sequence). The CDR3 sequence is CAWRIRQALTYNSPLHF. DNA of the CDR3: TGTGCCTGGAGGATAAGACAGGCACTAACCTATAATTCACCCCTCCACTTT.

The genes are TRBV19 and TRBJ2-4; D gene unclear. This CDR3 region has 14 residues. V lost 5 bases and J lost 7, with 15 bases in between. Germline V CDR1 and CDR2: LNHDA, SQIVND (reference sequence). The CDR3 sequence is CASSAERRSNIQYF. DNA of the CDR3: TGTGCCAGTAGTGCTGAGAGACGGTCGAACATTCAGTACTTC.

The chain recombines TRBV7-9 with TRBJ1-1; 7 nucleotides agree with TRBD1. The V segment lost 5 bases and the J segment 6 bases; nucleotides outside the gene matches: 21. Germline V gene sequence: CDR1 SEHNR, CDR2 FQNEAQ (reference sequence). The length of the CDR3 is 18 residues. In DNA form, the CDR3 reads TGTGCCAGCAGCCGGACAGGTCAGCGACGCGAAAAGGACGCTGAAGCTTTCTTT. Protein product: CASSRTGQRREKDAEAFF.

With respect to this clone: At one of its ends the junction is not consistent with the germline gene, which may arise from a read error. J is TRBJ1-2 and V is TRBV5-1; perhaps TRBD1 as D (5 bases). The CDR3 length is 14 residues. Germline V CDR1 and CDR2: SGHRS, YFSETQ. The CDR3 loop is CASSLDVRVDGYNF. The CDR3 bases are TGCGCCAGCAGCTTGGATGTCAGGGTGGACGGCTACAACTTC.

This clone was seen just once. The CDR3 sequence: CASPQRQILSNQPQHF. DNA of the CDR3: TGTGCCAGCCCCCAGAGGCAGATCCTAAGCAATCAGCCCCAGCATTTT. The chain carries TRBV19 and TRBJ1-5; D unclear. CDR1 is LNHDA and CDR2 is SQIVND in the germline V gene (reference sequence). The germline V and J ends were trimmed by 9 bases and 1 base, with 19 bases remaining between them. The CDR3 contains 16 residues.